The 12 T cell receptor beta chains presented below share a single source sample, sequenced in a study of T cell changes during pregnancy in multiple sclerosis (dated by TCRdb to between 2017 and 2020). Receptor amplification or capture employed the immunoSEQ multiplex PCR assay. The table was pulled from immuneACCESS by TCRdb, which kept in-frame rearrangements only. Such tables lose some clones; where checked, under half of the loss comes from unresolved V genes, and the rest has no known cause. For this sample the table gives tens of thousands of clones, of which over 80% were detected only once. The biggest ten clones account for 0.45% to 0.55% of the sample. The sample in question was CD4+ T cells from peripheral blood mononuclear cells, obtained in the third trimester of pregnancy. The receptors shown here come from a female donor in good health, enrolled as a control in a pregnancy study.

The rearrangement uses TRBV7-9 and TRBJ2-5; D possibly corresponds to TRBD2 (6 bases). Germline V gene data show CDR1 as SEHNR and CDR2 as FQNEAQ (reference sequence). Trimming took 1 base from V and 13 from J, leaving 31 bases between them. The CDR3 has 18 residues. In DNA, the CDR3 is TGTGCCAGCAGCTTAGGCCTCGGGGCAGAGACTTTTGGAGGGCGTTGGTACTTC. Protein sequence: CASSLGLGAETFGGRWYF.

This chain connects TRBV10-3 to TRBJ2-7; D might be TRBD1 (6 bases). CDR3 length: 14 amino acids. With 1 base removed from V and 5 bases from J, the gap between germline ends came to 12 bases. CDR1 is ENHRY, CDR2 SYGVKD, per germline. The DNA of the CDR3 is TGTGCCATCAGTGAGTTTCGGACAGATAACGAGCAGTACTTC. Residues: CAISEFRTDNEQYF.

This clone was seen a few times. The V and J genes are TRBV18 and TRBJ1-1, with a possible D match to TRBD1 (5 bases). CDR3 size: 14 residues. Trimming stripped 3 bases from V and 2 bases from J, with 10 bases between. Germline lookup yields CDR1 KGHSH and CDR2 LQKENI. The CDR3 nucleotides are TGTGCCAGCTCACCGGGGCAGGGAAACACTGAAGCTTTCTTT. Its translation is CASSPGQGNTEAFF.

The chain carries TRBV2 and TRBJ2-3, with 9 bases that match TRBD2. The CDR3 covers 16 residues. V lost 0 bases and J lost 1; bases outside the gene matches: 2. Germline V gene data show CDR1 as SNHLY and CDR2 as FYNNEI. As DNA, the CDR3 is TGTGCCAGCAGTGAAGCCCTAGCGGGGCGCACAGATACGCAGTATTTT. Its protein is CASSEALAGRTDTQYF.

This CDR3 reads CASSQVRTGGGQYF. In DNA, the CDR3 is TGCGCCAGCAGCCAAGTTCGGACAGGGGGCGGGCAGTACTTC. The gene calls are TRBV4-3 and TRBJ2-7; the match to TRBD1 covers 11 bases. V lost 1 base to trimming and J lost 9 bases; unmatched junction nucleotides: 5. The CDR3 extends over 14 amino acids. Germline V gene sequence: CDR1 LGHNA, CDR2 YSLEER.

This rearrangement joins TRBV7-2 to TRBJ1-3, with 7 bases matching TRBD1. The germline CDR1 and CDR2 sequences are SGHTA and FQGNSA. The CDR3 length is 16 residues. The junction had 9 bases not matched to a gene; V was cut back by 3 bases and J by 4 bases. CDR3 bases: TGTGCCAGCAGCTTGAGAACAGGGGATTTCGGAAACACCATATATTTT. It specifies CASSLRTGDFGNTIYF.

Only one count was recorded for this clone. This chain connects TRBV2 to TRBJ2-7; tentative D call: TRBD2 (6 bases). The germline V and J ends were trimmed by 7 bases and 0 bases, with 10 bases remaining between them. In germline, CDR1 is SNHLY, CDR2 FYNNEI. The CDR3 is 13 amino acids. The chain's CDR3 is CASTGDGSYEQYF. CDR3 DNA: TGTGCCAGCACGGGGGACGGCTCCTACGAGCAGTACTTC. The full variable domain, with the rest looked up from reference TRBV2 and TRBJ2-7, is EPEVTQTPSHQVTQMGQEVILRCVPISNHLYFYWYRQILGQKVEFLVSFYNNEISEKSEIFDDQFSVERPDGSNFTLKIRSTKLEDSAMYFCASTGDGSYEQYFGPGTRLTVT.

This clone was recorded once. This chain links TRBV10-1 with TRBJ2-1; D is ambiguous. The CDR3 consists of 12 residues. CDR1 is WNHNN, CDR2 SYGVQD, per germline (reference sequence). Between the trimmed V and J ends, which lost 4 bases and 7 bases, there was a span of 8 bases. CDR3 in DNA: TGCGCCAGCAGTGGGAGTTTGAATGAGCAGTTCTTC. This translates into CASSGSLNEQFF.

The J gene is TRBJ2-4, the V gene TRBV7-2, with TRBD2 matching 7 bases. There are 14 residues in the CDR3. The V gene's germline CDR1 is SGHTA and CDR2 FQGNSA. J gave up 6 bases and V 3 bases, and 5 bases lay outside the gene matches. Here the CDR3 reads CASSLVLAANIQYF. DNA for the CDR3: TGTGCCAGCAGCTTGGTCCTAGCGGCAAACATTCAGTACTTC.

V and J are TRBV6-5 and TRBJ2-1, with D tentatively TRBD2 (6 bases). Germline CDR1 is MNHEY and CDR2 is SVGAGI. Trimming took off 1 base at V and 10 bases at J, with 11 bases between the two ends. CDR3 length: 13 residues. CDR3 nucleotides: TGTGCCAGCAGTTACTTGGGAGGCCGAGAGCAGTTCTTC. Protein sequence: CASSYLGGREQFF.

The V gene is TRBV11-2, the J gene TRBJ2-1; D not resolved. Germline assignment: CDR1 SGHAT and CDR2 FQNNGV. V lost 5 bases, J lost 4 bases, and 15 bases lay in between. CDR3 length equals 15 residues. The DNA for the CDR3 is TGTGCCAGCAGCCACGGTCCTGCCCCTTACAATGAGCAGTTCTTC. It specifies CASSHGPAPYNEQFF.

V gene TRBV7-9 combines with J gene TRBJ2-2; 12 nucleotides agree with TRBD1. Per germline, CDR1 SEHNR and CDR2 FQNEAQ (reference sequence). The CDR3 totals 18 residues. With V trimmed by 5 bases and J by 2 bases, 9 bases remained unmatched. CDR3 bases: TGTGCCAGCAGCGGGCGGGACAGGGGGCGCGTCAACACCGGGGAGCTGTTTTTT. This codes for CASSGRDRGRVNTGELFF.